These 19 T cell receptor beta chains were all obtained from the same sample, sequenced in a study of T cells in Graves' hyperthyroidism and ophthalmopathy. It was RNA transcripts that yielded the amplified TCR beta CDR3 regions. In the first-round RT-PCR of the TCR CDR3, the HTBI primer set was used. TCRdb itself ran the multiplex PCR reads through MiXCR, one entry per CDR3 protein. The table lists about 360,000 distinct CDR3 sequences, less than 15% of them singletons. Source material: blood. These receptors originate from a young woman with Graves' hyperthyroidism.

This clonotype was counted a few times. The chain couples TRBV5-1 to TRBJ2-1; D gene unclear. The ends were cut back, 4 bases at V and 0 bases at J, with 11 bases in the middle. The germline V gene encodes CDR1 SGHRS and CDR2 YFSETQ. The CDR3 is 15 amino acids. Here the CDR3 reads CASSPRPGSYNEQFF. For the CDR3, the DNA is TGCGCCAGCAGCCCCCGACCCGGCTCCTACAATGAGCAGTTCTTC.

Details on this clonotype: The CDR3 end shows no conserved phenylalanine or tryptophan, and so a read error is likely. The limits of the CDR3 on the DNA are not certain, so only TCRdb's listed CDR3 is given. The V and J genes are TRBV27 and TRBJ1-2. CDR1 and CDR2 from the germline V gene are MNHEY and SMNVEV (reference sequence). The CDR3 region is 10 residues in length, termini included. CDR3 protein: CASSLVMDTL.

A remark on this clonotype: A much larger clone lies a single base off, so this may be a read error. The rearrangement links TRBV20-1 to TRBJ2-7; D is perhaps TRBD2 (5 bases). From germline, CDR1 is DFQATT and CDR2 SNEGSKA (reference sequence). The CDR3 loop spans 14 amino acids. V was shortened by 5 bases and J by 3 bases, with 17 bases between the two germline ends. The CDR3 coding sequence is TGCAGTGCTGGAGGCTATCTTACTTACTACGAGCAGTACTTC. Residues: CSAGGYLTYYEQYF.

This clonotype was observed many times. The chain recombines TRBV28 with TRBJ2-3; D ambiguous. The CDR3 runs 15 residues. V lost 3 bases and J lost 2, with 12 bases in between. Looked up from germline, CDR1 is MDHEN and CDR2 is SYDVKM. This chain's CDR3 is CASSLAASLTDTQYF. The CDR3 DNA is TGTGCCAGCAGTTTGGCAGCTTCTCTCACAGATACGCAGTATTTT.

The rearrangement links TRBV20-1 to TRBJ2-7; no clear D gene. Germline CDR1 DFQATT, CDR2 SNEGSKA (reference sequence). Trimming left V 5 bases short and J 2 bases short, with 16 bases between. The CDR3 contains 14 residues. The CDR3, as DNA: TGCAGTGCTGACGGACGGAAAGACACCTACGAGCAGTACTTC. It codes for CSADGRKDTYEQYF.

The rearrangement links TRBV6-5 to TRBJ2-7; D possibly uses TRBD1 or TRBD2 (5 bases each). CDR1 is MNHEY and CDR2 is SVGAGI in the germline V gene. The CDR3 consists of 15 residues. V lost 0 bases and J 2 bases, leaving 11 bases between the germline ends. CDR3 in DNA: TGTGCCAGCAGTTACTCAGGGGACCCCCCCTACGAGCAGTACTTC. Its protein product is CASSYSGDPPYEQYF.

This clonotype was seen ten or more times. This chain uses TRBV6-1 with TRBJ2-5; 10 bases match TRBD1. Germline-derived CDR1 and CDR2 are MNHNS and SASEGT. CDR3 length: 15 residues. V shed 6 bases and J 2 bases; nucleotides not matched to a gene: 6. CDR3 residues: CASSKGQGIQETQYF. CDR3 nucleotide sequence: TGTGCCAGCAGCAAGGGACAGGGGATTCAAGAGACCCAGTACTTC.

This clonotype was counted ten times or more. The rearrangement joins TRBV20-1 to TRBJ2-7, with no clear D. V lost 5 bases and J 2 bases, leaving 10 bases between the germline ends. Germline CDR1 DFQATT, CDR2 SNEGSKA (reference sequence). This CDR3 has 12 amino acids. Here the CDR3 DNA reads TGCAGTGCTGGTGGAGCGACCTACGAGCAGTACTTC. Translation gives CSAGGATYEQYF.

The CDR3 bases are TGTGCCAGCAGTTACCCAAGACAGGAGAGCACAGATACGCAGTATTTT. This gives the protein CASSYPRQESTDTQYF. The rearrangement links TRBV6-2 or TRBV6-3 to TRBJ2-3, with D tentatively TRBD1 (6 bases). Trimming took 2 bases from V and 0 from J, leaving 12 bases between them. This CDR3 contains 16 residues. The germline V gene has CDR1 MNHEY and CDR2 SVGEGT.

This clonotype was seen ten or more times. The J gene is TRBJ2-3, the V gene TRBV29-1; 9 nucleotides agree with TRBD1. The V gene's germline CDR1 is SQVTM and CDR2 ANQGSEA. V was pared by 1 base and J by 3 bases, with 11 bases of the junction left unmatched. The CDR3 runs 17 residues. The CDR3 is CSVEGDYRGRKTDTQYF. The CDR3 nucleotides are TGCAGCGTTGAAGGAGACTACAGGGGGCGGAAAACAGATACGCAGTATTTT.

This clonotype was observed at least ten times. The chain has TRBV18 and TRBJ2-1, with 10 bases aligning to TRBD2. The CDR3 runs to 15 residues. The germline gives CDR1 KGHSH, CDR2 LQKENI. V dropped 3 bases and J dropped 5; count of bases not matched to a gene: 4. The CDR3 DNA follows: TGTGCCAGCTCACCGGTTGGACTAGCGGACAATGAGCAGTTCTTC. Translation: CASSPVGLADNEQFF.

This clonotype has at least ten counts. Written as DNA, the CDR3 is TGTGCCAGCAGCTTAGAATGGGGGTACGGGGAGCTGTTTTTT. Translation gives CASSLEWGYGELFF. The rearrangement joins TRBV7-2 to TRBJ2-2, with D possibly being TRBD1 or TRBD2 (5 bases each). CDR1 is SGHTA and CDR2 is FQGNSA in the germline V gene. The CDR3 contains 14 residues. With 1 base removed from V and 7 bases from J, the gap between germline ends came to 10 bases. Filled out from reference TRBV7-2 and TRBJ2-2, the complete variable domain reads GAGVSQSPSNKVTEKGKDVELRCDPISGHTALYWYRQSLGQGLEFLIYFQGNSAPDKSGLPSDRFSAERTGGSVSTLTIQRTQQEDSAVYLCASSLEWGYGELFFGEGSRLTVL.

This clonotype was found many times. The rearrangement uses TRBV20-1 and TRBJ2-7, with TRBD2 matching over 9 bases. CDR1 and CDR2 (germline): DFQATT, SNEGSKA (reference sequence). The CDR3 is 15 amino acids. V was clipped by 3 bases and J by 7 bases; unmatched bases: 13. The CDR3 loop reads CSARFPASGAIEQYF. In DNA, the CDR3 is TGCAGTGCTAGGTTCCCAGCTAGCGGGGCGATAGAGCAGTACTTC.

This clonotype was seen ten or more times. V is TRBV20-1 and J is TRBJ2-7; TRBD2 matches 9 bases. CDR3 length: 17 residues. Trimming at V came to 0 bases and at J to 2 bases, leaving 11 bases not matched to a gene. Germline-derived CDR1 and CDR2 are DFQATT and SNEGSKA (reference sequence). The CDR3 is CSARDLRAGGGPYEQYF. The CDR3 DNA sequence: TGCAGTGCTAGAGATCTAAGGGCGGGAGGGGGCCCCTACGAGCAGTACTTC.

The chain is built from TRBV27 and TRBJ1-4; weak D call: TRBD1 (5 bases). The length of the CDR3 is 14 residues. Germline values: CDR1 MNHEY, CDR2 SMNVEV (reference sequence). Trimming pared 4 bases from V and 10 bases from J, leaving 16 bases between. The CDR3: CASSYRGPAGKLFF. CDR3 nucleotide sequence: TGTGCCAGCAGTTACCGGGGCCCGGCGGGAAAACTGTTTTTT. Complete variable domain (other parts from reference TRBV27 and TRBJ1-4): EAQVTQNPRYLITVTGKKLTVTCSQNMNHEYMSWYRQDPGLGLRQIYYSMNVEVTDKGDVPEGYKVSRKEKRNFPLILESPSPNQTSLYFCASSYRGPAGKLFFGSGTQLSVL.

This clonotype was seen many times. The chain combines TRBV2 with TRBJ1-5, with TRBD1 identical over 8 bases. V was pared by 3 bases and J by 7 bases, with 8 bases of the junction left unmatched. CDR3 length: 15 amino acids. CDR1 is SNHLY, CDR2 FYNNEI, per germline. This CDR3 reads CASSDSSGGEQPQHF. CDR3 nucleotides: TGTGCCAGCAGTGATAGTTCAGGGGGCGAGCAGCCCCAGCATTTT.

This clonotype was picked up many times. This chain uses TRBV6-2 or TRBV6-3 with TRBJ2-7; D is ambiguous. This CDR3 is 13 amino acids long. From germline, CDR1 is MNHEY and CDR2 SVGEGT. V was pared by 6 bases and J by 2 bases, with 11 bases between. CDR3: CASSLDEAYEQYF. CDR3 in DNA: TGTGCCAGCAGCTTAGACGAGGCCTACGAGCAGTACTTC.

In regard to this clonotype: A much larger clone lies a single base off, so this may be a read error. The rearrangement joins TRBV6-1 to TRBJ2-7; no definite D call. Germline values: CDR1 MNHNS, CDR2 SASEGT. This CDR3 has 13 amino acids. CDR3 loop: CASRDNDSYERYF. Here the CDR3 DNA reads TGTGCCAGCCGCGACAATGACTCCTACGAGCGGTACTTC.

This clonotype was seen ten or more times. This chain links TRBV20-1 with TRBJ2-1; D tentatively fits TRBD1 or TRBD2 (5 bases each). The CDR3 runs 14 residues. Per the germline V gene, CDR1 is DFQATT and CDR2 is SNEGSKA (reference sequence). Trimming pared 6 bases from V and 3 bases from J, leaving 15 bases between. The CDR3 protein is CSAVGPVRYNEQFF. In nucleotides, the CDR3 is TGCAGTGCCGTGGGACCGGTACGCTACAATGAGCAGTTCTTC.